These 27 T cell receptor beta chains share one sample of origin, sequenced in a study of cytomegalovirus exposure and HLA in healthy donors. The PCR used 60 Vbeta and 13 Jbeta primers. The data were produced by immunoSEQ multiplex PCR, yet TCRdb's version contains in-frame clones alone and is incomplete. The sample contains under 200,000 clones, over 70% of which appear only once. Sequencing used PBMCs. The source is a man aged 45-60 years in good health and CMV-seronegative.

V gene TRBV18 combines with J gene TRBJ2-3; D not certain. V was cut by 3 bases and J by 14 bases, with 15 bases left in between. The length of the CDR3 is 12 residues. Per the germline V gene, CDR1 is KGHSH and CDR2 is LQKENI. The CDR3 is CASSPQAVFWYF. CDR3 nucleotides: TGTGCCAGCTCACCCCAGGCCGTGTTTTGGTATTTT.

This rearrangement joins TRBV7-2 to TRBJ2-7; TRBD1 matches 10 bases. The V gene end was trimmed by 5 bases and the J gene end by 3 bases; junction bases not matched to a gene: 13. Germline V gives CDR1 SGHTA, CDR2 FQGNSA. This CDR3 contains 17 residues. The DNA of the CDR3 is TGTGCCAGCAGCCGACGGAGAGGGACAGGGGATTTCTACGAGCAGTACTTC. It specifies CASSRRRGTGDFYEQYF. The whole variable domain, remainder taken from reference TRBV7-2 and TRBJ2-7, is GAGVSQSPSNKVTEKGKDVELRCDPISGHTALYWYRQSLGQGLEFLIYFQGNSAPDKSGLPSDRFSAERTGGSVSTLTIQRTQQEDSAVYLCASSRRRGTGDFYEQYFGPGTRLTVT.

The rearrangement links TRBV9 to TRBJ2-1; D is ambiguous. The CDR3 consists of 15 residues. CDR1 and CDR2 (germline): SGDLS, YYNGEE. Trimming shortened V by 4 bases and J by 4 bases, and 15 bases separated the two germline ends. The CDR3 DNA reads as TGTGCCAGCAGCCCGGTCCTTGCGAGATACAATGAGCAGTTCTTC. Protein: CASSPVLARYNEQFF.

The V call is TRBV4-3, the J call TRBJ1-6; 8 bases line up with TRBD1. V dropped 4 bases and J dropped 5; count of bases not matched to a gene: 13. The length of the CDR3 is 18 residues. Per the germline V gene, CDR1 is LGHNA and CDR2 is YSLEER. CDR3 sequence (DNA): TGCGCCAGCAGCCGGAGACGGGGGACAGGCGTGAATAATTCACCCCTCCACTTT. It codes for CASSRRRGTGVNNSPLHF.

The chain joins TRBV4-1 to TRBJ1-1; D perhaps matches TRBD1 (6 bases). The CDR3 loop spans 15 amino acids. Trimming removed 4 bases at V and 9 bases at J, with 21 bases between. Germline CDR1 MGHRA, CDR2 YSYEKL. The CDR3 sequence: CASSRRGFADYKAFF. The CDR3 region has the DNA TGCGCCAGCAGCCGCAGGGGCTTCGCCGACTACAAAGCTTTCTTT.

CDR3 nucleotides: TGTGCCAGCAGCTTAGACCCGGGACAGGGGGCTTACGAGCAGTACTTC. Protein sequence: CASSLDPGQGAYEQYF. The chain is built from TRBV7-8 and TRBJ2-5; the match to TRBD1 covers 12 bases. TRBJ2-7 matches the DNA end more closely, so the J call is doubtful. This CDR3 region has 16 residues. Germline V gives CDR1 SGHVS, CDR2 FQNEAQ.

This chain connects TRBV4-1 to TRBJ2-6; 9 positions agree with TRBD1. CDR1 and CDR2 (germline): MGHRA, YSYEKL. The CDR3 totals 20 residues. Germline trimming cut 6 bases from V and 0 bases from J; bases unmatched to any gene: 15. In DNA form, the CDR3 reads TGCGCCAGCAGTCCCTCGGACACAGGGGGCGCGATCTCTGGGGCCAACGTCCTGACTTTC. Translating it yields CASSPSDTGGAISGANVLTF.

This clone was observed a few times. The chain has TRBV4-1 and TRBJ1-4; 8 bases align to TRBD1. V lost 1 base and J lost 8; bases outside the gene matches: 6. The CDR3 runs 15 residues. Germline CDR1 is MGHRA and CDR2 is YSYEKL. The DNA for the CDR3 is TGCGCCAGCAGCCAAGGAGGGACAGGAGGAGAAAAACTGTTTTTT. It encodes CASSQGGTGGEKLFF.

In nucleotides, the CDR3 is TGTGCCAGCAGTGGGGGGGTATACACCATATATTTT. It is translated as CASSGGVYTIYF. This chain uses TRBV6-1 with TRBJ1-3; D may be TRBD1 (5 bases). Germline V gene data show CDR1 as MNHNS and CDR2 as SASEGT. Trimming removed 4 bases at V and 8 bases at J, with 9 bases between. This CDR3 region has 12 residues.

The genes are TRBV6-1 and TRBJ2-7; D possibly corresponds to TRBD1 (6 bases). V lost 8 bases, J lost 0 bases, and 11 bases lay in between. CDR1 is MNHNS and CDR2 is SASEGT in the germline V gene. The CDR3 runs 13 residues. CDR3 bases: TGTGCCAGCTTTCGGGACAACTCCTACGAGCAGTACTTC. Its protein product is CASFRDNSYEQYF.

Points on this clone: Other nucleotide sequences in the sample specify the same CDR3. The rearrangement links TRBV30 to TRBJ1-1, with 8 bases matching TRBD1. Unmatched junction bases numbered 4, after V lost 5 bases and J lost 5 bases. The CDR3 runs to 12 residues. The germline V gene has CDR1 GTSNPN and CDR2 SVGIG (reference sequence). The CDR3: CAWSGGGTEAFF. CDR3 bases: TGTGCCTGGTCAGGGGGCGGAACTGAAGCTTTCTTT.

V gene TRBV6-5 combines with J gene TRBJ1-3; 11 bases are a match to TRBD1. Germline V gene lookup returns CDR1 MNHEY and CDR2 SVGAGI. Losses at the gene ends were 6 bases for V and 3 bases for J; bases not matched to a gene: 4. This CDR3 has 15 residues. In DNA, the CDR3 is TGTGCCAGCAGGTTGGACAGGGGGCATGGAAACACCATATATTTT. Protein product: CASRLDRGHGNTIYF.

A few counts support this clone. The chain recombines TRBV7-8 with TRBJ2-7, with 7 bases matching TRBD1. V trimming: 5 bases; J trimming: 4 bases; junction bases outside the gene matches: 5. In germline, CDR1 is SGHVS, CDR2 FQNEAQ. This CDR3 is built from 13 residues. CDR3 amino acids: CASSPGQKYEQYF. In DNA, the CDR3 is TGTGCCAGCAGCCCGGGACAGAAATACGAGCAGTACTTC.

This sequence joins TRBV7-2 and TRBJ1-2, with 8 bases fitting TRBD1. V gave up 6 bases and J gave up 7 bases; unmatched junction bases: 10. Germline values: CDR1 SGHTA, CDR2 FQGNSA. This CDR3 contains 14 residues. The CDR3 loop is CASSQQGGLSGYTF. CDR3 coding DNA: TGTGCCAGCAGTCAACAGGGGGGGTTGAGTGGCTACACCTTC. Full variable domain (missing parts from reference TRBV7-2 and TRBJ1-2): GAGVSQSPSNKVTEKGKDVELRCDPISGHTALYWYRQSLGQGLEFLIYFQGNSAPDKSGLPSDRFSAERTGGSVSTLTIQRTQQEDSAVYLCASSQQGGLSGYTFGSGTRLTVV.

The J gene is TRBJ1-4, the V gene TRBV7-9; D uncertain. V lost 10 bases and J lost 8, with 11 bases in between. Germline loops: CDR1 SEHNR, CDR2 FQNEAQ (reference sequence). The CDR3 loop spans 11 amino acids. The CDR3 protein is CATSGSEKLFF. Written as DNA, the CDR3 is TGTGCCACCTCGGGTAGCGAAAAACTGTTTTTT.

The chain joins TRBV6-1 to TRBJ2-7, with 7 bases matching TRBD1. The CDR3 runs to 14 residues. Germline CDR1 and CDR2: MNHNS and SASEGT. J lost 2 bases, V lost 6 bases, and 7 bases had no gene match. The CDR3 here is CASSLQGRPYEQYF. DNA for the CDR3: TGTGCCAGCAGCCTACAGGGGCGACCCTACGAGCAGTACTTC.

The sample holds a few counts of this clone. The chain couples TRBV9 to TRBJ1-1, with 8 bases fitting TRBD1. The CDR3 is made up of 14 amino acids. Per germline, CDR1 SGDLS and CDR2 YYNGEE. The J segment lost 5 bases and the V segment lost 3 bases, leaving 6 bases of the junction unmatched. This CDR3 is CASSDYRGTTEAFF. The CDR3 nucleotides read TGTGCCAGCAGCGATTACAGGGGGACGACTGAAGCTTTCTTT. Full variable domain (remainder filled in from reference TRBV9 and TRBJ1-1): DSGVTQTPKHLITATGQRVTLRCSPRSGDLSVYWYQQSLDQGLQFLIQYYNGEERAKGNILERFSAQQFPDLHSELNLSSLELGDSALYFCASSDYRGTTEAFFGQGTRLTVV.

V gene TRBV28 combines with J gene TRBJ2-2, with D maybe TRBD2 (5 bases). The CDR3 consists of 16 residues. Germline CDR1 MDHEN, CDR2 SYDVKM. V gave up 6 bases and J gave up 2 bases, with 16 bases separating them. The CDR3 spells CASRPRSGLNTGELFF. In nucleotides, the CDR3 is TGTGCCAGCAGACCTCGATCCGGACTTAACACCGGGGAGCTGTTTTTT.

The chain carries TRBV6-1 and TRBJ2-7; TRBD1 matches 9 bases. This CDR3 contains 14 residues. Germline V gene lookup returns CDR1 MNHNS and CDR2 SASEGT. V lost 6 bases, J lost 3 bases, and 6 bases stayed unmatched. CDR3 residues: CASRPGTGRYEQYF. The CDR3 DNA reads as TGTGCCAGCAGACCCGGGACAGGGCGCTACGAGCAGTACTTC.

This clone was observed a single time. This chain links TRBV5-1 with TRBJ2-6; tentatively, D is TRBD2 (6 bases). The germline gives CDR1 SGHRS, CDR2 YFSETQ. The CDR3 is 19 residues long. Deletions cut 1 base from V and 2 bases from J, with 19 bases between. CDR3 sequence: CASSLQFLAKGTGANVLTF. The CDR3 coding sequence is TGCGCCAGCAGCTTGCAATTCCTAGCGAAGGGGACTGGGGCCAACGTCCTGACTTTC.

The rearrangement links TRBV7-6 to TRBJ1-2, with 8 bases identical to TRBD1. The length of the CDR3 is 18 residues. From germline, CDR1 is SGHVS and CDR2 FNYEAQ. V was pared by 3 bases and J by 3 bases, with 15 bases of the junction left unmatched. CDR3: CASSFIGTGERSDYGYTF. The CDR3 bases are TGTGCCAGCAGCTTTATTGGGACAGGAGAAAGATCGGACTATGGCTACACCTTC.

This chain connects TRBV5-1 to TRBJ2-1, with TRBD1 as a possible D gene (6 bases). V was trimmed by 0 bases and J by 10 bases, leaving 20 bases between them. CDR3 length: 16 amino acids. Germline CDR1 reads SGHRS; CDR2 reads YFSETQ. The CDR3 coding sequence is TGCGCCAGCAGCTTGGCCGTACAGGGTGGGATCGACGAGCAGTTCTTC. It yields the protein CASSLAVQGGIDEQFF.

This rearrangement joins TRBV13 to TRBJ1-4; 8 positions agree with TRBD1. The CDR3 runs to 15 residues. Germline trimming cut 1 base from V and 7 bases from J; bases unmatched to any gene: 5. Germline CDR1 and CDR2: PRHDT and FYEKMQ (reference sequence). This chain's CDR3 is CASSLAETGAEKLFF. The CDR3 DNA is TGTGCCAGCAGCTTAGCCGAGACAGGGGCTGAAAAACTGTTTTTT.

There are a few counts of this clone. The chain combines TRBV5-1 with TRBJ2-3; 8 nucleotides line up with TRBD2. This CDR3 spans 14 amino acids. Germline CDR1 reads SGHRS; CDR2 reads YFSETQ. V lost 4 bases to trimming and J lost 6 bases; unmatched junction nucleotides: 7. As DNA, the CDR3 is TGCGCCAGCAGCCCGGGGGGGAGCGATGATACGCAGTATTTT. This encodes CASSPGGSDDTQYF.

The chain links TRBV4-1 to TRBJ2-1, with unresolved D. V was shortened by 1 base and J by 7 bases, with 8 bases between the two germline ends. CDR1 is MGHRA and CDR2 is YSYEKL in the germline V gene. There are 13 residues in the CDR3. CDR3 in DNA: TGCGCCAGCAGCCAAGTAAGTCGGAATGAGCAGTTCTTC. Encoded protein: CASSQVSRNEQFF.

This clone was recorded once. The rearrangement joins TRBV5-1 to TRBJ2-2; 7 nucleotides agree with TRBD1. V shed 3 bases, J shed 2 bases, and the junction held 4 bases outside the gene matches. The CDR3 has 15 amino acids. CDR1 and CDR2 (germline): SGHRS, YFSETQ. The DNA for the CDR3 is TGCGCCAGCAGCTCAGAGGGGGCTAACACCGGGGAGCTGTTTTTT. Translating gives CASSSEGANTGELFF. Supplemented by reference TRBV5-1 and TRBJ2-2, the full variable domain reads KAGVTQTPRYLIKTRGQQVTLSCSPISGHRSVSWYQQTPGQGLQFLFEYFSETQRNKGNFPGRFSGRQFSNSRSEMNVSTLELGDSALYLCASSSEGANTGELFFGEGSRLTVL.

This clone has only a few counts. The genes are TRBV4-2 and TRBJ2-7, with unresolved D. V was cut by 0 bases and J by 6 bases, with 15 bases left in between. This CDR3 region has 15 residues. Germline loops: CDR1 LGHNA, CDR2 YNFKEQ. The CDR3 DNA reads as TGTGCCAGCAGCCAAGATCCTGGGCTACACGGCGAGCAGTACTTC. This codes for CASSQDPGLHGEQYF.